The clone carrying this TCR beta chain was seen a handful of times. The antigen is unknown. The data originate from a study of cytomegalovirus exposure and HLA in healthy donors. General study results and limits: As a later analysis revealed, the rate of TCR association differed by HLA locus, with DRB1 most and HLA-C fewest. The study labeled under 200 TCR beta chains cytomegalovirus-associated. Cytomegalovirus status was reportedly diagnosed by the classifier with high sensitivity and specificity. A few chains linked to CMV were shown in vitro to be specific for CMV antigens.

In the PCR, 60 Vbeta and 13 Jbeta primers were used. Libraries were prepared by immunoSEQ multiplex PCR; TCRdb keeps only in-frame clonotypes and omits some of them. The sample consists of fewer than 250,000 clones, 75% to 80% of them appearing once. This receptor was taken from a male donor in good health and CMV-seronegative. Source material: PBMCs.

CDR3 in amino acids: CASSITRFLYNEQFF. CDR3 coding DNA: TGTGCCAGTAGTATTACTAGGTTCCTTTACAATGAGCAGTTCTTC. V and J are TRBV19 and TRBJ2-1; maybe TRBD2 (5 bases). V was shortened by 3 bases and J by 4 bases, with 13 bases between the two germline ends. The CDR3 is 15 amino acids. From germline, CDR1 is LNHDA and CDR2 SQIVND (reference sequence).